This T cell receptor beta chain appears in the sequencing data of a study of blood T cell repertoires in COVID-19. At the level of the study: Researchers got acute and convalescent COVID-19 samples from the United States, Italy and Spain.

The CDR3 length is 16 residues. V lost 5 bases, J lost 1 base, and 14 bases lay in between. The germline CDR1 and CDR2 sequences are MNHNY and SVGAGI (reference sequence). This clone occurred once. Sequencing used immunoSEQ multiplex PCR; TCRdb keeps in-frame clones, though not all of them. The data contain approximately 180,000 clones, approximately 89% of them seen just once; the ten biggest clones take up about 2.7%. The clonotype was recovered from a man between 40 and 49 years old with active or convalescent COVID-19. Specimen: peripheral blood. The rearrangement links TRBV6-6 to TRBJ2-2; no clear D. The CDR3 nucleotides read TGTGCCAGCAGTACGAGCAACGTGTGGAACACCGGGGAGCTGTTTTTT. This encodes CASSTSNVWNTGELFF.